The rows below give T cell receptor beta chains drawn from one sample of a study of identical twins. TCRdb itself ran the 5' RACE reads through MiXCR, one entry per CDR3 protein. This table has about 520,000 distinct CDR3 sequences, less than 25% appearing once. The same sample was also studied in work on T cells expressing NK-cell markers.

Sequencing used CD4+ T cells sorted from blood. Receptor source: a young woman in good health. Each CDR3 is given without its conserved first and last residue. D genes are given only for firm matches. Rows give clone size only sometimes, using once, few, many, or a class for an expanded clone.

V gene,D gene,clone size,J gene,CDR3 protein
TRBV7-9,TRBD1,NA,TRBJ2-4,ASSLTGGAKNIQY
TRBV20-1,TRBD2,few,TRBJ2-3,SARDHHLRAGWTDTQY
TRBV7-2,NA,NA,TRBJ2-1,ASRLGLYNEQF
TRBV21-1,NA,NA,TRBJ2-5,ASRTDVETQY
TRBV6-5,NA,NA,TRBJ1-1,ASSYRGGGGPAF
TRBV7-2,NA,NA,TRBJ2-7,ASSLSWDSPYEQY
TRBV11-2,TRBD1,many,TRBJ1-2,ASSWTGQNGYT
TRBV7-8,NA,few,TRBJ1-1,ASSIGQTMNTEAF
TRBV6-5,NA,NA,TRBJ2-5,ASSYPPEDTQAEETQY
TRBV11-3,NA,NA,TRBJ2-7,ASSLARITYEQY
TRBV6-6,NA,few,TRBJ2-7,ASSDDLPPEQY
TRBV20-1,TRBD2,NA,TRBJ2-7,SAEAGDEQY
TRBV29-1,NA,NA,TRBJ2-1,SVAWGDEQF
TRBV10-3,NA,few,TRBJ2-3,AISEMKRTQY
TRBV27,NA,NA,TRBJ2-7,ASSSLGLTYEQY
TRBV2,NA,NA,TRBJ1-2,ASTTWWDGGYT
TRBV7-2,TRBD2,few,TRBJ2-7,ASSLGLAGGAREQY
TRBV5-1,NA,NA,TRBJ1-6,ASTTGSSYNSPLH
TRBV24-1,NA,few,TRBJ2-1,ATPRGGSYNEQF
TRBV4-2,NA,few,TRBJ2-5,ASSQASSSRQETQY
TRBV12-3/TRBV12-4,TRBD2,many,TRBJ2-7,ASRTSGRYEQY
TRBV5-8,TRBD1,once,TRBJ1-2,ASRLDRGYGYT
TRBV20-1,NA,few,TRBJ1-1,SARDVGRAWGTEAF
TRBV5-5,NA,few,TRBJ2-7,ASSLVFNEQY
TRBV29-1,NA,few,TRBJ1-1,SVERVRYTEAF
TRBV20-1,NA,NA,TRBJ2-1,SADSSGAQGQF
TRBV29-1,NA,NA,TRBJ2-5,SVVLDGQETQY
TRBV6-5,NA,NA,TRBJ2-2,ASESRGELF
TRBV7-9,NA,few,TRBJ2-3,ASSLVVGATDTQY
TRBV5-5,NA,few,TRBJ2-5,ASRPGSTQETQY
TRBV7-6,NA,NA,TRBJ1-5,ASSTGQRGNQPQH
TRBV20-1,TRBD2,few,TRBJ2-2,SATIAGRTGELF